The text below deals with one T cell receptor (beta chain). The antigen this receptor binds is unknown. Nothing much larger sits one base from this clone, and base qualities are not available. This entry is derived from a study of CD8 T cells in ankylosing spondylitis (dated by TCRdb to about 2017). A note on the overall study: The study profiled T cell receptor beta repertoires in healthy donors and ankylosing spondylitis patients to find disease-linked TCR variants. Samples of peripheral blood were taken, and for ankylosing spondylitis patients, synovial fluid was collected as well. In total, the full study cohort was made up of some 110 healthy donors and 25 or so ankylosing spondylitis patients. What the research found in general, with its limitations: The disease-linked clones showed a CD8+ phenotype and occurred at relatively low frequencies in peripheral blood. Some motif variants were previously reported in synovial fluid and blood of reactive arthritis patients, suggesting common disease-initiation mechanisms. The disease-linked clones were reported as significantly enriched in matched synovial fluid samples from ankylosing spondylitis patients. Blood from ankylosing spondylitis patients appeared to be characterized by a TCR beta motif made up of 8 or 9 highly homologous amino acid variants.

TCRdb names Illumina HiSeq 2500 as the instrument used. Quantitative 5'-RACE with molecular barcodes was used to prepare TCR beta libraries. Per the source publication's procedure: To identify disease-linked TCR variants, a new computational method was used, one built on a probabilistic model of VDJ rearrangement. TCRdb trimmed public reads at Q25 via fastp, called clones via MiXCR and kept in-frame beta chains. Rows with a matching CDR3 protein are joined into one entry that keeps the most common DNA and genes. These V and J calls are TCRdb output, not the study's own analysis. The sample has about 840,000 distinct CDR3 sequences on record, roughly 12% of them singletons. The top ten hold approximately 0.46% of the sample. Measured from the cysteine to the phenylalanine, the CDR3 is 15 residues long. The read is trimmed to its CDR3 DNA, 45 bases read in frame from base 1. The germline V gene encodes CDR1 MNHNS and CDR2 SASEGT. Clipping removes 5 bases from V and 1 base from J, with 5 as the unmatched junction base count.

Sequencing was done on a sample of blood, either unsorted or a sorted T cell fraction (not recorded which). The sequence links TRBV6-1 to TRBJ1-1, with 9 bases in between that match TRBD1. This clonotype was sampled from a male donor with ankylosing spondylitis. This receptor has the CDR3 CASSQDRGSNTEAFF. The DNA sequence is TGTGCCAGCAGTCAGGACAGGGGATCGAACACTGAAGCTTTCTTT.